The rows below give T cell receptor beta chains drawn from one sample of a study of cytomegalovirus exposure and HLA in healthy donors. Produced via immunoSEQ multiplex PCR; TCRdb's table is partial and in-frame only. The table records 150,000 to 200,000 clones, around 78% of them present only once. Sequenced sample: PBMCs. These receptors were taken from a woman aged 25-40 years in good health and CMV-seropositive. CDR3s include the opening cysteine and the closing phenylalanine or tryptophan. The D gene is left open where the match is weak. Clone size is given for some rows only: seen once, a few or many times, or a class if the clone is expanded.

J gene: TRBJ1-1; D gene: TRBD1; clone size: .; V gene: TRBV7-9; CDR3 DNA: TGTGCCAGCAACCAAGGGGGCAGGGGGGAAGAAGCTTTCTTT; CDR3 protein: CASNQGGRGEEAFF
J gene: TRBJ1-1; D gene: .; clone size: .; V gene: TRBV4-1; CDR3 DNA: TGCGCCAGCAGCCAAAGTATCGGGAACACTGAAGCTTTCTTT; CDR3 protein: CASSQSIGNTEAFF
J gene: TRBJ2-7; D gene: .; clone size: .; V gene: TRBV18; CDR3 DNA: TGTGCCAGCTCACAAAGGGGCTACGAGCAGTACTTC; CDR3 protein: CASSQRGYEQYF
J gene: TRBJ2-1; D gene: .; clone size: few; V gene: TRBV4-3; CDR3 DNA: TGCGCCAGCAGCCCAACAGGGTCGGGGTACAATGAGCAGTTCTTC; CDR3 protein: CASSPTGSGYNEQFF
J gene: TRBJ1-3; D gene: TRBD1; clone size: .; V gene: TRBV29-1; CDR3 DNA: TGCAGCGTCTCCGGGACAGGGGTCCTCGGAAACACCATATATTTT; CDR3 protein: CSVSGTGVLGNTIYF
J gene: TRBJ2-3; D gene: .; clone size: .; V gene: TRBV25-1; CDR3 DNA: TGTGCCAGCAGTGAATTCTCGGGGGTTGGCACAGATACGCAGTATTTT; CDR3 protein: CASSEFSGVGTDTQYF
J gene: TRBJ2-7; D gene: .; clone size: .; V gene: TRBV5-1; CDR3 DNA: TGCGCCAGCAGCTTGGATCCCAGCTCCTACGAGCAGTACTTC; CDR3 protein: CASSLDPSSYEQYF
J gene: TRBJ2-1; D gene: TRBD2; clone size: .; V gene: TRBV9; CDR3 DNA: TGTGCCAGCAGCGTAAGTGGGACTAGCGGGAGTTATGAGCAGTTCTTC; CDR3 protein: CASSVSGTSGSYEQFF
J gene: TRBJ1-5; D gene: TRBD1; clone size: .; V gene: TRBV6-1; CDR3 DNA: TGTGCCAGCAGTCTCGGACAGGCGGGCAATCAGCCCCAGCATTTT; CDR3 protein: CASSLGQAGNQPQHF
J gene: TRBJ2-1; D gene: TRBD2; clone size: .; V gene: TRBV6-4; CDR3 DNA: TGTGCCAGCAGTGACTCCGTAGGCGGGGGACCCAATGAGCAGTTCTTC; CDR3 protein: CASSDSVGGGPNEQFF
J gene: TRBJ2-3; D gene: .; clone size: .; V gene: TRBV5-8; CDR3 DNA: TGTGCCAGCAGCTTGGGGGGGCGGAGGCGCACAGATACGCAGTATTTT; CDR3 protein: CASSLGGRRRTDTQYF
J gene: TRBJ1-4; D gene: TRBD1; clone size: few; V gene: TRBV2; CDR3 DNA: TGTGCCAGCAGTACGCCGGGACAGGGTAATGAAAAACTGTTTTTT; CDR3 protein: CASSTPGQGNEKLFF
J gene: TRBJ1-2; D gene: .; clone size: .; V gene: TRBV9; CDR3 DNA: TGTGCCAGCAGCCCTTTCCGGGGGGGGTGGGGCTACACCTTC; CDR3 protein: CASSPFRGGWGYTF
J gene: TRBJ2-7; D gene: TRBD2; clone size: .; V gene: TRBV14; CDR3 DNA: TGTGCCAGCAGCTTTGTACTAGCGGGGGCTTCTGAGCAGTACTTC; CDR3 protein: CASSFVLAGASEQYF
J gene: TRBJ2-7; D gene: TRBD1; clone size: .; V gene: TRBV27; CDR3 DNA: TGTGCCAGCAGTGACAGGGGGATCTACGAGCAGTACTTC; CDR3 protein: CASSDRGIYEQYF
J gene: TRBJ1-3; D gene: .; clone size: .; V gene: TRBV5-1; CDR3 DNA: TGCGCCAGCAGCCCAGGATGGCCCAAGGGAGGTGACACCATATATTTT; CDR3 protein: CASSPGWPKGGDTIYF
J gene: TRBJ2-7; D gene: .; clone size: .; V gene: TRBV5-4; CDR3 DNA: TGTGCCAGCAGTCTGAGAGGGGGTCCCTACGAGCAGTACTTC; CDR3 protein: CASSLRGGPYEQYF
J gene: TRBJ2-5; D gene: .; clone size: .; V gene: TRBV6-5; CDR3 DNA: TGTGCCAGCAGTTACTCGGGGGGTGACCAAGAGACCCAGTACTTC; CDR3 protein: CASSYSGGDQETQYF
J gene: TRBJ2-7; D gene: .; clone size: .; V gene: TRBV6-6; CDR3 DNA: TGTGCCAGCAGTTACGGTTTATCCAGAGGCTACGAGCAGTACTTC; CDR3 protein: CASSYGLSRGYEQYF
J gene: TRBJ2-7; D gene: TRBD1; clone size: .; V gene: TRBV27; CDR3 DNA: TGTGCCAGCAGGAGGACAGGGGAATACGAGCAGTACTTC; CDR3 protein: CASRRTGEYEQYF
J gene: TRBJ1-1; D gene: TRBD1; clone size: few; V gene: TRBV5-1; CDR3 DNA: TGCGCCAGCAGCTTGGCCGGGACAGGGCAGGGGACTGAAGCTTTCTTT; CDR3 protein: CASSLAGTGQGTEAFF
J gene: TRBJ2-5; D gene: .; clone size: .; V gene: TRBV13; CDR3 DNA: TGTGCCAGCAGCTGGGGACTTGAGGAGACCCAGTACTTC; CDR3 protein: CASSWGLEETQYF
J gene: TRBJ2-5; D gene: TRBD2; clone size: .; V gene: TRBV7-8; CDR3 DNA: TGTGCCAGCAGACCCTCCAGCGGGGCCCTACAAGAGACCCAGTACTTC; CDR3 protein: CASRPSSGALQETQYF
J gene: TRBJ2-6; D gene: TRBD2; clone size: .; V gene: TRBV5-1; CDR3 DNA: TGCGCCAGCAGCTTGGTTCTAGCGGGAGGGCGGGCCAACGTCCTGACTTTC; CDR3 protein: CASSLVLAGGRANVLTF
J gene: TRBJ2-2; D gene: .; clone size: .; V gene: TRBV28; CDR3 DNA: TGTGCCAGCAGGAAAGGGGGACAGAACACCGGGGAGCTGTTTTTT; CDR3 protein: CASRKGGQNTGELFF
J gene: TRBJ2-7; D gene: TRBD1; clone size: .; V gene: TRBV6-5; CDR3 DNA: TGTGCCATCGGGACAGGGCTCGCCGAGCAGTACTTC; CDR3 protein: CAIGTGLAEQYF
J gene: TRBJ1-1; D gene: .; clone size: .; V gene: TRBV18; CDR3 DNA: TGTGCCAGCTCACCCCAGATCCTGAACACTGAAGCTTTCTTT; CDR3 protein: CASSPQILNTEAFF
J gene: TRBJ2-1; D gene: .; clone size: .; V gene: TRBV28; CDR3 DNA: TGTGCCAGCAGTTTCCGCACTCCCCCTGAGCAGTTCTTC; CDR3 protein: CASSFRTPPEQFF
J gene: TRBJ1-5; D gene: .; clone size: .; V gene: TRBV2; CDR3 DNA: TGTGCCAGCAGTTCTAACAGGGATCAGCCCCAGCATTTT; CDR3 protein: CASSSNRDQPQHF
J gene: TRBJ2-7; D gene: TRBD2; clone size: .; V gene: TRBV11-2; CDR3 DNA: TGTGCCAGCAGCTTAGAAATTAAGGGGCTAGCGGGAGTTGGTAGCGGCGAGCAGTACTTC; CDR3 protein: CASSLEIKGLAGVGSGEQYF
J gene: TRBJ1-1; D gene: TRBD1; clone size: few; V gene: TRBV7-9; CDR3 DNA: TGTGCCAGCAGCCTGACAGGGGGCACTGAAGCTTTCTTT; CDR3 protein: CASSLTGGTEAFF
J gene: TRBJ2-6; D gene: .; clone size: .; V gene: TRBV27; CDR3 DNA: TGTGCCAGCAGACCCTTCTGGCAGGCGCCCTACTCTGGGGCCAACGTCCTGACTTTC; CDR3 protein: CASRPFWQAPYSGANVLTF
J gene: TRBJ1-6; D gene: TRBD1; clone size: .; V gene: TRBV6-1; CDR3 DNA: TGTGCCAGCAGTGACCCAGGGGGCGCGGATTCACCCCTCCACTTT; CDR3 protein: CASSDPGGADSPLHF
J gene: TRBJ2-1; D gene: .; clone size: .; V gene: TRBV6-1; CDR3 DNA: TGTGCCAGCAGCGGAGGACAGTTTCCCTACAATGAGCAGTTCTTC; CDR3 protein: CASSGGQFPYNEQFF
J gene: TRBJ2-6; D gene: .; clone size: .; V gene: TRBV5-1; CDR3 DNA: TGCGCCAGCAGCAATATCAGGGACTCTGGGGCCAACGTCCTGACTTTC; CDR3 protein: CASSNIRDSGANVLTF
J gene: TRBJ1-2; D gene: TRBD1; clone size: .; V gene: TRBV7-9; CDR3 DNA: TGTGCCAGCAGCTCCCAGACAGGGGGGTCAGGCTACACCTTC; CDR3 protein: CASSSQTGGSGYTF
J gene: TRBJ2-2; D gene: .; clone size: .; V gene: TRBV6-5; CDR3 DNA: TGTGCCAGCAAAAGTGGGGGACTCACCGGGGAGCTGTTTTTT; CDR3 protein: CASKSGGLTGELFF
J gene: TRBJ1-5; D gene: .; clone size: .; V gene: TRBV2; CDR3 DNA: TGTGCCAGCAGGGGCGAAGGCAATCAGCCCCAGCATTTT; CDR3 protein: CASRGEGNQPQHF
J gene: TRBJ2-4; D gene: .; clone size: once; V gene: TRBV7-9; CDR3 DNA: TGTGCCAGCAGCTCGACAGTACCTCTAGCCAAAAACATTCAGTACTTC; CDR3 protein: CASSSTVPLAKNIQYF
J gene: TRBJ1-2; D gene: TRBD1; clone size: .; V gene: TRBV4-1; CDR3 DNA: TGCGCCAGCAGCCAACCCAGACAGGGTAGAAACTATGGCTACACCTTC; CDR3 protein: CASSQPRQGRNYGYTF